This TCR beta chain came from a study of Graves' ophthalmopathy and Graves' hyperthyroidism. Study information: Untreated patients at initial diagnosis provided peripheral blood. Findings and caveats of the study: Blood also harbored most expanded thyroid clonotypes above 0.001 frequency.

This CDR3 is 15 amino acids long. With 5 bases clipped from V and 4 bases from J, the junction kept 9 bases outside the gene matches. The germline CDR1 and CDR2 sequences are SEHNR and FQNEAQ (reference sequence). Symptoms, serum thyroxine and TRAb, thyroid ultrasound, and orbital computed tomography formed the diagnostic basis. The starting material, around 9.3 ml of fresh peripheral blood, provided the PBMCs. This clonotype was seen many times. Its antigen is not known. The TCR beta CDR3 regions underwent amplification from RNA transcripts. First-round RT-PCR relied on HTBI primers, and a second-round multiplex PCR came next. MiXCR, applied by TCRdb to the multiplex PCR reads, yields one record per CDR3 protein. This sample carries 350,000 to 400,000 distinct CDR3 sequences, approximately 15% of them seen once, and the ten largest clones take 5.5% to 7%.

The specimen sequenced was peripheral blood. The chain couples TRBV7-9 to TRBJ1-2, with TRBD1 matching 8 bases. The clonotype was recovered from a woman younger than 30 with stable Graves' hyperthyroidism. CDR3 loop: CASSLTGESSYGYTF. CDR3 nucleotide sequence: TGTGCCAGCAGCCTGACAGGGGAGTCAAGCTATGGCTACACCTTC.